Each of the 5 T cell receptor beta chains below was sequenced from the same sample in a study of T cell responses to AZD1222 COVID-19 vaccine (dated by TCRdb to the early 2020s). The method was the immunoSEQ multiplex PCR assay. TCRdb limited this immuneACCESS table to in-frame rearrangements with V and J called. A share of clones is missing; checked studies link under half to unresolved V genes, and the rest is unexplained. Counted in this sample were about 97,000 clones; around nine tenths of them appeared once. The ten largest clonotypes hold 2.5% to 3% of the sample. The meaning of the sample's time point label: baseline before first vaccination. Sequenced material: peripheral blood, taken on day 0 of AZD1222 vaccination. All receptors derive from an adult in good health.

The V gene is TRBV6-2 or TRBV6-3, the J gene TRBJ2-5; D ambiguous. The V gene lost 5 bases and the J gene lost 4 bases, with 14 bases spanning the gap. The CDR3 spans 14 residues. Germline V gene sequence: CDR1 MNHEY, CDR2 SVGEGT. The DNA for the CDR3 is TGTGCCAGCAGTCTCGGGTTAAGTGGAGAGACCCAGTACTTC. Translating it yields CASSLGLSGETQYF.

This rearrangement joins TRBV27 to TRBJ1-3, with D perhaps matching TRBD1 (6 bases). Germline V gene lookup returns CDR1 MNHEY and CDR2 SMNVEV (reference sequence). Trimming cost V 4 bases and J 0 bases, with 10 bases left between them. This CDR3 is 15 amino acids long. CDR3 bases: TGTGCCAGCAGTTCCACAGGGATCTCTGGAAACACCATATATTTT. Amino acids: CASSSTGISGNTIYF.

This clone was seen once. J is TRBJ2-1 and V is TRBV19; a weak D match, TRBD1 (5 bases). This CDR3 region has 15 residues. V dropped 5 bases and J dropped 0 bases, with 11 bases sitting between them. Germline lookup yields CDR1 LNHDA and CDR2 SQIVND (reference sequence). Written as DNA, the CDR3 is TGTGCCAGTAGTCTGAGACAGTTCTCCTACAATGAGCAGTTCTTC. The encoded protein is CASSLRQFSYNEQFF.

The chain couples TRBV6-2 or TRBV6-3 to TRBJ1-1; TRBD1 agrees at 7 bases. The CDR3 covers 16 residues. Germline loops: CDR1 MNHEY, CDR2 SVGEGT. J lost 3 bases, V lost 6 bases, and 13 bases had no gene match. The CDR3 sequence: CASSQHRAGGYTEAFF. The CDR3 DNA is TGTGCCAGCAGCCAACACCGGGCAGGGGGTTACACTGAAGCTTTCTTT.

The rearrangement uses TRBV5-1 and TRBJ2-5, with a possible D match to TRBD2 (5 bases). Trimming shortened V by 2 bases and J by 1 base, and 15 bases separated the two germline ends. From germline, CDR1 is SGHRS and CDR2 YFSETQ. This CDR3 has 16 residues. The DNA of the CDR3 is TGCGCCAGCAGCTTTCAAGTCTCGGGGTTCCAAGAGACCCAGTACTTC. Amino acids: CASSFQVSGFQETQYF.